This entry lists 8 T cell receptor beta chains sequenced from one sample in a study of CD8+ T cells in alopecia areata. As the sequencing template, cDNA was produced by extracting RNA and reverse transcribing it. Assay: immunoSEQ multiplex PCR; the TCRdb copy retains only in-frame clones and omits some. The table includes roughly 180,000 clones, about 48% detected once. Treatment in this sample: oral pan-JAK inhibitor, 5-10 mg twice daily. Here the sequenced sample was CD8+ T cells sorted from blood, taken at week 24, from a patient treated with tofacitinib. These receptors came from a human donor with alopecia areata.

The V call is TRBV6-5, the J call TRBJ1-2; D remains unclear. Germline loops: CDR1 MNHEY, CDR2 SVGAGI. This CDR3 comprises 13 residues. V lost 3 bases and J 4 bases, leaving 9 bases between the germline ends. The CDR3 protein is CASSYSEGYGYTF. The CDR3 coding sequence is TGTGCCAGCAGTTATTCGGAGGGCTATGGCTACACCTTC.

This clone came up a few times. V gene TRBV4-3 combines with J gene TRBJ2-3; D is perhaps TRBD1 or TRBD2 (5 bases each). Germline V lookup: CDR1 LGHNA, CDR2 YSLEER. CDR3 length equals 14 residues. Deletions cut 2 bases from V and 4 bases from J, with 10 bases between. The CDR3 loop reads CASSQPGDADTQYF. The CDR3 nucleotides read TGCGCCAGCAGCCAACCCGGGGACGCAGATACGCAGTATTTT.

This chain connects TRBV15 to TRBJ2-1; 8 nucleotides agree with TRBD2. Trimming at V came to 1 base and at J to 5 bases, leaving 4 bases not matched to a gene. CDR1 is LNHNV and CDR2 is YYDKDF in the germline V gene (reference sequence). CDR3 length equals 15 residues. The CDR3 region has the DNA TGTGCCACCAGCAGAGTTGCGGGGGGCCACAATGAGCAGTTCTTC. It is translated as CATSRVAGGHNEQFF.

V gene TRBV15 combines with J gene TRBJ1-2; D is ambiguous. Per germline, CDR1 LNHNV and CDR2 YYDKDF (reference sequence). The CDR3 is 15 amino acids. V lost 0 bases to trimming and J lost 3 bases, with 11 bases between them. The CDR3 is CATSRDRTTDYGYTF. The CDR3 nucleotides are TGTGCCACCAGCAGAGATAGAACTACCGACTATGGCTACACCTTC. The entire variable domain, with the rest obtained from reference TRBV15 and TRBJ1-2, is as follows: DAMVIQNPRYQVTQFGKPVTLSCSQTLNHNVMYWYQQKSSQAPKLLFHYYDKDFNNEADTPDNFQSRRPNTSFCFLDIRSPGLGDTAMYLCATSRDRTTDYGYTFGSGTRLTVV.

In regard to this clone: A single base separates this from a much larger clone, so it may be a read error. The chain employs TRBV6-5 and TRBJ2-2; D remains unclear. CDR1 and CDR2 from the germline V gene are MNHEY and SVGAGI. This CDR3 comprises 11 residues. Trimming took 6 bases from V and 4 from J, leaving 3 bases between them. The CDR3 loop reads CASSSTGELFF. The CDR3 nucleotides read TGTGCCAGCAGCTCCACCGGGGAGCTGTTTTTT.

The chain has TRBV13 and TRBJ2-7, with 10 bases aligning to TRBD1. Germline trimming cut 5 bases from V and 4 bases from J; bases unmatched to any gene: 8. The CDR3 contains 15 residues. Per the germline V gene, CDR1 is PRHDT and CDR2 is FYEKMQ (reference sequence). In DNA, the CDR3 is TGTGCCAGCAGCCATCCGGGACAGGGGCTGTACGAGCAGTACTTC. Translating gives CASSHPGQGLYEQYF. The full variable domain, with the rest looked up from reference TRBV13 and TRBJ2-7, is AAGVIQSPRHLIKEKRETATLKCYPIPRHDTVYWYQQGPGQDPQFLISFYEKMQSDKGSIPDRFSAQQFSDYHSELNMSSLELGDSALYFCASSHPGQGLYEQYFGPGTRLTVT.

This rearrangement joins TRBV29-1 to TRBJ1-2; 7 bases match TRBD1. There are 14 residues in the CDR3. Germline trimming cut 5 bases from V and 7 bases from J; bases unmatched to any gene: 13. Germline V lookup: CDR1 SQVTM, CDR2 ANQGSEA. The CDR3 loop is CSVPWTGPGVGYTF. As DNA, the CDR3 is TGCAGCGTTCCATGGACAGGCCCCGGGGTTGGCTACACCTTC.

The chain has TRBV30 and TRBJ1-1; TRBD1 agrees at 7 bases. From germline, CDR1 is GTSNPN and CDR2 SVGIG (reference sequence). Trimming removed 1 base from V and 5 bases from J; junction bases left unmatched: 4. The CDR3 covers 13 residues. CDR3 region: CAWSEQGGTEAFF. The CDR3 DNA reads TGTGCCTGGAGTGAGCAGGGGGGAACTGAAGCTTTCTTT.